This T cell receptor beta chain was recorded in a study of beta chain features in type 1 diabetes. Deletions cut 2 bases from V and 2 bases from J, with 7 bases between. This CDR3 has 14 residues. Germline V lookup: CDR1 MNHEY, CDR2 SVGAGI. Findings of the study overall: Among all four CD4+ subsets, Type 1 diabetes patients had TCRB CDR3s that were moderately but significantly shorter.

The collection from each donor was one heparinised blood draw averaging roughly 100 mL. This clone was picked up a small number of times. Its antigen is still unknown. As every portion of the isolated RNA was reverse transcribed, the sequencing read expressed TCRB transcripts. There were around 3.5 million reads on average in the naive, central memory and regulatory T cell samples. The method was immunoSEQ multiplex PCR; TCRdb's version includes in-frame clones alone and lacks a portion of them. The repertoire has roughly 180,000 clones, almost 8% of them found once; the top ten carry under 0.55%. Sequences were obtained from central memory CD4+ T cells from blood. The chain links TRBV6-5 to TRBJ1-5; D is uncertain. The TCR was taken from a man between 18 and 35 years old with type 1 diabetes. CDR3 region: CASSYSARNQPQHF. CDR3 coding DNA: TGTGCCAGCAGTTACAGTGCGCGCAATCAGCCCCAGCATTTT.